Each of the 30 T cell receptor beta chains below was sequenced from the same sample in a study of regulatory T cells in long-lasting Graves disease. CDR3 regions were amplified by Arm-PCR using iRepertoire HTBI primers to build TCR beta libraries. TCRdb itself ran the multiplex PCR reads through MiXCR, one entry per CDR3 protein. The sample has about 660,000 distinct CDR3 sequences, around 32% seen once. Time point meaning: persistent/refractory GD, antithyroid drugs over 5 years with positive TRAb. The TCR library used RNA extracted from PBMCs. Sample: peripheral blood mononuclear cells (PBMCs), taken when the disease was refractory, from a patient treated with antithyroid drugs. The receptors were sampled from a female donor with Graves disease.

The rearrangement links TRBV5-6 to TRBJ2-7; D perhaps matches TRBD1 (5 bases). With 1 base removed from V and 2 bases from J, the gap between germline ends came to 22 bases. The CDR3 is 18 amino acids. Germline CDR1 and CDR2: SGHDT and YYEEEE. The CDR3 coding sequence is TGTGCCAGCAGCTTGTTTATCGCCGACAGCTCTGGCGCCTACGAGCAGTACTTC. This codes for CASSLFIADSSGAYEQYF.

The chain carries TRBV3-1 and TRBJ1-5, with 8 positions matching TRBD1. The CDR3 spans 13 residues. The V segment lost 5 bases and the J segment 9 bases; nucleotides outside the gene matches: 6. Germline loops: CDR1 LGHDT, CDR2 YNNKEL (reference sequence). CDR3 region: CASSEDRVWPQHF. Here the CDR3 DNA reads TGTGCCAGCAGCGAGGACAGGGTCTGGCCCCAGCATTTT. The complete variable domain, with remaining parts taken from reference TRBV3-1 and TRBJ1-5, reads DTAVSQTPKYLVTQMGNDKSIKCEQNLGHDTMYWYKQDSKKFLKIMFSYNNKELIINETVPNRFSPKSPDKAHLNLHINSLELGDSAVYFCASSEDRVWPQHFGDGTRLSIL.

V is TRBV15 and J is TRBJ1-1; D is unclear. The CDR3 has 12 amino acids. Trimming took 0 bases from V and 7 from J, leaving 6 bases between them. CDR1 and CDR2 from the germline V gene are LNHNV and YYDKDF (reference sequence). Written as DNA, the CDR3 is TGTGCCACCAGCAGAGATAGCGTTGAAGCTTTCTTT. Amino acid sequence: CATSRDSVEAFF.

This clonotype came up many times. The chain carries TRBV28 and TRBJ1-5; no firm D call. V was cut by 11 bases and J by 8 bases, with 25 bases left in between. Germline CDR1 MDHEN, CDR2 SYDVKM. This CDR3 region has 15 residues. This chain's CDR3 is CAAGDDSGSWKPQHF. CDR3 DNA: TGTGCCGCTGGCGACGACTCGGGCAGTTGGAAGCCCCAGCATTTT. Combining the CDR3 with reference TRBV28 and TRBJ1-5 gives the whole variable domain DVKVTQSSRYLVKRTGEKVFLECVQDMDHENMFWYRQDPGLGLRLIYFSYDVKMKEKGDIPEGYSVSREKKERFSLILESASTNQTSMYLCAAGDDSGSWKPQHFGDGTRLSIL.

This clonotype showed up just a few times. The rearrangement uses TRBV19 and TRBJ1-2; D gene uncertain. CDR3 length equals 12 residues. V shed 3 bases and J shed 2 bases, with 4 bases lying between them. Looked up from germline, CDR1 is LNHDA and CDR2 is SQIVND (reference sequence). CDR3 in DNA: TGTGCCAGTAGTATGCCCAACTATGGCTACACCTTC. The encoded protein is CASSMPNYGYTF.

As to this clonotype: With a much larger clone just one base away, this may be a read error. The CDR3 coding sequence is TGTGCCAGCAGCTCGTCAGGGAGGAACACTGAAGCTTTCTTT. This gives the protein CASSSSGRNTEAFF. This chain uses TRBV7-3 with TRBJ1-1, with D possibly TRBD1 on 5 matching bases. From germline, CDR1 is SGHTA and CDR2 FQGTGA. Trimming pared 4 bases from V and 1 base from J, leaving 10 bases between. The CDR3 contains 14 residues.

A remark on this clonotype: The junction and the germline gene differ at one end; a read error may be behind it. This chain joins TRBV2 and TRBJ2-5; tentatively, D is TRBD2 (5 bases). The length of the CDR3 is 14 residues. Germline V gene data show CDR1 as SNHLY and CDR2 as FYNNEI. CDR3 sequence reads: CASSAGYSYNEQFF. The CDR3 nucleotides are TGTGCCAGCAGTGCGGGGTACTCCTACAATGAGCAATTCTTC.

This clonotype was detected ten times or more. J is TRBJ1-2 and V is TRBV2, with D perhaps matching TRBD1 (5 bases). With 5 bases removed from V and 8 bases from J, the gap between germline ends came to 9 bases. The V gene's germline CDR1 is SNHLY and CDR2 FYNNEI. The CDR3 is made up of 11 amino acids. The CDR3 region has the DNA TGTGCCAGCAGTCGGGGGGTCGGCTACACCTTC. This sequence encodes CASSRGVGYTF. Combining the CDR3 with reference TRBV2 and TRBJ1-2 gives the whole variable domain EPEVTQTPSHQVTQMGQEVILRCVPISNHLYFYWYRQILGQKVEFLVSFYNNEISEKSEIFDDQFSVERPDGSNFTLKIRSTKLEDSAMYFCASSRGVGYTFGSGTRLTVV.

The chain uses TRBV5-1 and TRBJ1-1; TRBD1 might be the D (5 bases). Trimming removed 5 bases from V and 1 base from J, with 18 bases in between. Germline loops: CDR1 SGHRS, CDR2 YFSETQ. This CDR3 contains 16 residues. Here the CDR3 reads CASSFETRQPNTEAFF. The CDR3 DNA follows: TGCGCCAGCAGTTTCGAGACAAGACAGCCGAACACTGAAGCTTTCTTT.

This chain connects TRBV3-1 to TRBJ1-5; D is possibly TRBD1 (6 bases). The CDR3 covers 18 residues. Trimming shortened V by 3 bases and J by 1 base, and 19 bases separated the two germline ends. Germline CDR1 and CDR2: LGHDT and YNNKEL (reference sequence). The CDR3 reads CASSQMAAGGLSNQPQHF. CDR3 bases: TGTGCCAGCAGCCAGATGGCCGCGGGGGGCCTCAGCAATCAGCCCCAGCATTTT.

V usage is TRBV5-1 and J usage is TRBJ2-7; 8 bases match TRBD2. V lost 1 base, J lost 1 base, and 4 bases stayed unmatched. Germline values: CDR1 SGHRS, CDR2 YFSETQ. The CDR3 sequence is 15 residues long. The CDR3 region is CASSLKAGESYEQYF. CDR3 DNA sequence: TGCGCCAGCAGCTTGAAAGCGGGAGAATCCTACGAGCAGTACTTC. Together with reference TRBV5-1 and TRBJ2-7, the CDR3 gives the full variable domain: KAGVTQTPRYLIKTRGQQVTLSCSPISGHRSVSWYQQTPGQGLQFLFEYFSETQRNKGNFPGRFSGRQFSNSRSEMNVSTLELGDSALYLCASSLKAGESYEQYFGPGTRLTVT.

This clonotype was detected many times. The chain recombines TRBV2 with TRBJ1-2; D is ambiguous. The V end lost 2 bases, the J end lost 0 bases, and 13 bases lay between the germline ends. The CDR3 is 16 amino acids. Germline V CDR1 and CDR2: SNHLY, FYNNEI. The CDR3 region has the DNA TGTGCCAGCAGTGAATTCTTGAGTTTCGCTAACTATGGCTACACCTTC. It specifies CASSEFLSFANYGYTF.

This clonotype was seen ten or more times. V usage is TRBV28 and J usage is TRBJ1-6, with 9 bases identical to TRBD1. Germline CDR1 is MDHEN and CDR2 is SYDVKM. With 5 bases clipped from V and 7 bases from J, the junction kept 9 bases outside the gene matches. This CDR3 has 16 amino acids. The CDR3 sequence is CASSHRQGGGNSPLHF. CDR3 DNA: TGTGCCAGCAGTCATCGACAGGGGGGGGGAAATTCACCCCTCCACTTT.

This clonotype was found many times. The rearrangement uses TRBV12-3 or TRBV12-4 and TRBJ1-2; 9 nucleotides align to TRBD1. CDR3 length equals 13 residues. After removal of 5 bases from V and 6 bases from J, the junction contained 4 bases not matched to a gene. The CDR3 reads CASSDTGGHGYTF. In DNA form, the CDR3 reads TGTGCCAGCAGTGATACAGGGGGCCATGGCTACACCTTC.

The CDR3 DNA reads TGTGCCAGCAGTTTGAGGACTAGCGGGAGCTCCTACGAGCAGTACTTC. Translating it yields CASSLRTSGSSYEQYF. This chain links TRBV27 with TRBJ2-7, with 13 bases that match TRBD2. Germline-derived CDR1 and CDR2 are MNHEY and SMNVEV (reference sequence). J lost 0 bases, V lost 3 bases, and 2 bases had no gene match. The CDR3 loop spans 16 amino acids.

There are a few counts of this clonotype. Germline is not matched at one junction end, which may reflect a read error. The chain carries TRBV29-1 and TRBJ1-2, with 8 bases matching TRBD1. Per germline, CDR1 SQVTM and CDR2 ANQGSEA. The CDR3 spans 12 residues. The CDR3 loop reads CSAGQGDYDYTF. The CDR3 DNA is TGCAGCGCTGGACAGGGTGACTATGACTACACCTTC.

The gene calls are TRBV20-1 and TRBJ2-7, with 11 bases matching TRBD2. Germline V lookup: CDR1 DFQATT, CDR2 SNEGSKA (reference sequence). V dropped 0 bases and J dropped 0; count of bases not matched to a gene: 1. The CDR3 totals 15 residues. The CDR3 region is CSAREGTSGSYEQYF. The CDR3 DNA reads TGCAGTGCTAGAGAGGGGACTAGCGGCTCCTACGAGCAGTACTTC.

This chain links TRBV20-1 with TRBJ1-1; maybe TRBD1 (5 bases). Deletions cut 1 base from V and 4 bases from J, with 13 bases between. The germline gives CDR1 DFQATT, CDR2 SNEGSKA (reference sequence). The CDR3 consists of 14 residues. CDR3 sequence: CSARGTTGPTEAFF. The CDR3 nucleotides read TGCAGTGCTAGAGGGACTACAGGACCCACTGAAGCTTTCTTT.

This clonotype was seen repeatedly, ten times or more. J is TRBJ2-6 and V is TRBV6-2 or TRBV6-3; D is perhaps TRBD1 (7 bases). CDR1 is MNHEY, CDR2 SVGEGT, per germline. This CDR3 contains 15 residues. V was clipped by 11 bases and J by 2 bases, with 16 bases between them. The CDR3 reads CAGAQGGAGANVLTF. In nucleotides, the CDR3 is TGTGCCGGCGCCCAGGGGGGAGCTGGGGCCAACGTCCTGACTTTC.

V is TRBV6-4 and J is TRBJ2-7; 8 bases line up with TRBD1. Germline V gives CDR1 MRHNA, CDR2 SNTAGT. This CDR3 comprises 15 residues. J lost 2 bases, V lost 5 bases, and 8 bases had no gene match. CDR3 residues: CASSRPGQEAYEQYF. The CDR3 DNA sequence: TGTGCCAGCAGTCGTCCGGGACAGGAGGCCTACGAGCAGTACTTC.

This clonotype was seen repeatedly, ten times or more. The V call is TRBV2, the J call TRBJ1-1, with D possibly TRBD1 on 6 matching bases. CDR1 SNHLY and CDR2 FYNNEI come from the germline V gene. The CDR3 has 12 amino acids. V lost 6 bases and J 10 bases, leaving 15 bases between the germline ends. CDR3 region: CASSVTGSGAFF. The CDR3, as DNA: TGTGCCAGCAGCGTGACAGGTTCCGGAGCTTTCTTT.

The count of this clonotype is one. V gene TRBV5-1 combines with J gene TRBJ2-3; weak D call: TRBD2 (5 bases). The CDR3 covers 16 residues. Germline loops: CDR1 SGHRS, CDR2 YFSETQ. V gave up 0 bases and J gave up 2 bases, with 13 bases separating them. CDR3 region: CASSLGPLGNTDTQYF. CDR3 coding DNA: TGCGCCAGCAGCTTGGGTCCTCTCGGGAACACAGATACGCAGTATTTT.

This clonotype was seen at least ten times. The genes are TRBV28 and TRBJ1-5; D remains ambiguous. The CDR3 has 12 residues. The germline V and J ends were trimmed by 6 bases and 3 bases, with 6 bases remaining between them. CDR1 MDHEN and CDR2 SYDVKM come from the germline V gene. The CDR3 DNA is TGTGCCAGCAGCCAAACCAATCAGCCCCAGCATTTT. It codes for CASSQTNQPQHF.

This clonotype turned up a few times. The chain links TRBV5-6 to TRBJ1-6; D is perhaps TRBD1 (5 bases). The germline V gene has CDR1 SGHDT and CDR2 YYEEEE. The CDR3 runs 17 residues. V lost 0 bases to trimming and J lost 8 bases, with 18 bases between them. The CDR3 loop is CASSLDLAQQADSPLHF. In DNA form, the CDR3 reads TGTGCCAGCAGCTTGGATCTGGCTCAACAGGCGGATTCACCCCTCCACTTT.

There are a few counts of this clonotype. V gene TRBV6-2 or TRBV6-3 combines with J gene TRBJ2-7; 9 positions agree with TRBD2. With 6 bases clipped from V and 3 bases from J, the junction kept 9 bases outside the gene matches. Looked up from germline, CDR1 is MNHEY and CDR2 is SVGEGT. This CDR3 comprises 15 residues. CDR3 residues: CASSDRSGSVYEQYF. The CDR3 DNA is TGTGCCAGCAGCGACCGTAGCGGGAGTGTCTACGAGCAGTACTTC.

V gene TRBV29-1 combines with J gene TRBJ1-1, with a possible D match to TRBD1 (5 bases). The CDR3 runs 12 residues. Germline V gene lookup returns CDR1 SQVTM and CDR2 ANQGSEA. V was trimmed by 4 bases and J by 3 bases, leaving 9 bases between them. The CDR3 DNA follows: TGCAGCGTTGTGGGGGGGGACACTGAAGCTTTCTTT. Amino acids: CSVVGGDTEAFF.

The chain is built from TRBV2 and TRBJ2-7; TRBD2 matches at 7 bases. The CDR3 runs to 15 residues. J was trimmed by 4 bases and V by 2 bases; bases with no gene match: 8. Germline V CDR1 and CDR2: SNHLY, FYNNEI. CDR3 DNA: TGTGCCAGCAGTGAATGGGCGGGAGAAGGGTACGAGCAGTACTTC. The encoded protein is CASSEWAGEGYEQYF.

This clonotype was recorded at least ten times. The chain joins TRBV28 to TRBJ1-2; 7 nucleotides align to TRBD1. From germline, CDR1 is MDHEN and CDR2 SYDVKM. J was trimmed by 4 bases and V by 2 bases; bases with no gene match: 10. This CDR3 spans 16 amino acids. This CDR3 reads CASSLGGIQGIYGYTF. For the CDR3, the DNA is TGTGCCAGCAGTTTAGGAGGCATACAGGGGATCTATGGCTACACCTTC.

The chain couples TRBV6-1 to TRBJ1-2, with 10 positions matching TRBD1. The V gene end was trimmed by 5 bases and the J gene end by 7 bases; junction bases not matched to a gene: 13. In germline, CDR1 is MNHNS, CDR2 SASEGT. The length of the CDR3 is 16 residues. CDR3 coding DNA: TGTGCCAGCAGTAAAAGACAGGGGGCTGTTGCACGTGGCTACACCTTC. This codes for CASSKRQGAVARGYTF.

This clonotype has more than one count but fewer than ten. The chain employs TRBV9 and TRBJ2-7, with D possibly matching TRBD2 (6 bases). The germline V gene has CDR1 SGDLS and CDR2 YYNGEE. The CDR3 is 13 residues long. V lost 3 bases and J lost 3, with 10 bases in between. DNA of the CDR3: TGTGCCAGCAGCGCGGGACTTGACTACGAGCAGTACTTC. As protein: CASSAGLDYEQYF.